This passage covers 7 T cell receptor beta chains from one sample sequenced in a study of T cells after yellow fever vaccination (dated 2019 in TCRdb). This specimen's treatment or condition label, per the study, means: live attenuated yellow fever vaccine strain. The library was made by 5' RACE. The sample was run on an Illumina NovaSeq 6000. TCRdb handled the public reads itself, with Q25 trimming in fastp and clone calling in MiXCR, and kept productive beta chains. Each record represents a unique CDR3 protein, reported with the most common genes and DNA among its rows. The sample table lists some 350,000 distinct CDR3 sequences, roughly 4% of them with a count of one. In total, the top ten clones hold under 30% of the sample. The material was PBMCs, obtained 5 days after the yellow fever booster vaccination. Every receptor here comes from a man aged 18-30 years who received the YFV17D yellow fever vaccine.

The rearrangement joins TRBV19 to TRBJ1-2, with TRBD1 matching 7 bases. Germline loops: CDR1 LNHDA, CDR2 SQIVND (reference sequence). CDR3 length: 15 residues. V was pared by 4 bases and J by 5 bases, with 10 bases of the junction left unmatched. Here the CDR3 reads CASSKDRENWYGYTF. In DNA, the CDR3 is TGTGCCAGTAGTAAAGACAGGGAGAATTGGTATGGCTACACCTTC.

This clonotype showed up many times. This chain links TRBV20-1 with TRBJ2-1; 9 nucleotides agree with TRBD2. Trimming removed 6 bases from V and 7 bases from J; junction bases left unmatched: 10. Germline lookup yields CDR1 DFQATT and CDR2 SNEGSKA (reference sequence). This CDR3 has 14 residues. DNA for the CDR3: TGCAGTGCCTTAGGGCTAGCGGGATCAAATGAGCAGTTCTTC. Its translation is CSALGLAGSNEQFF.

The chain has TRBV7-3 and TRBJ2-5; D perhaps matches TRBD1 (6 bases). Germline CDR1 is SGHTA and CDR2 is FQGTGA. This CDR3 spans 14 amino acids. Trimming cost V 2 bases and J 5 bases, with 12 bases left between them. CDR3 bases: TGTGCCAGCAGCTTATATGGGGGCCGGGAGACCCAGTACTTC. Translated, it gives CASSLYGGRETQYF.

The chain uses TRBV4-3 and TRBJ2-1, with D unclear. This CDR3 has 15 residues. Trimming took 4 bases from V and 6 from J, leaving 16 bases between them. Germline V CDR1 and CDR2: LGHNA, YSLEER. The CDR3 sequence: CASSPEVGRPNEQFF. The CDR3 coding sequence is TGCGCCAGCAGCCCAGAAGTGGGCCGGCCCAATGAGCAGTTCTTC.

The rearrangement uses TRBV6-5 and TRBJ1-1; 7 positions match TRBD1. Germline V gives CDR1 MNHEY, CDR2 SVGAGI. The CDR3 consists of 14 residues. V trimming: 7 bases; J trimming: 1 base; junction bases outside the gene matches: 6. The CDR3, as DNA: TGTGCCAGCATAGACAGGGCCGGGAACACTGAAGCTTTCTTT. This sequence encodes CASIDRAGNTEAFF.

The chain uses TRBV11-2 and TRBJ2-3; D is ambiguous. Looked up from germline, CDR1 is SGHAT and CDR2 is FQNNGV. V was pared by 5 bases and J by 4 bases, with 10 bases between. The CDR3 has 13 amino acids. The CDR3 is CASSDSRSDTQYF. The CDR3 DNA follows: TGTGCCAGCAGCGACTCGAGGTCAGATACGCAGTATTTT.

This clonotype was seen at least ten times. The rearrangement uses TRBV7-3 and TRBJ2-1; D ambiguous. Trimming stripped 2 bases from V and 0 bases from J, with 11 bases between. The germline CDR1 and CDR2 sequences are SGHTA and FQGTGA. This CDR3 has 16 amino acids. The chain's CDR3 is CASSLAQRSSYNEQFF. DNA for the CDR3: TGTGCCAGCAGCTTAGCTCAGAGGAGCTCCTACAATGAGCAGTTCTTC.